Described below is a single T cell receptor beta chain sequence and its context. This clonotype was seen ten or more times. It lacks a known antigen. No qualities accompany the bases; no much larger clone lies one base away. The library was made by PCR. TCRdb shows the sequencer as Illumina HiSeq 2500. TCR libraries were prepared with molecular barcoding, using unique molecular identifiers to normalize TCRbeta repertoire quantification. TCRdb reanalyzed the raw reads on its own, using fastp at Q25 for trimming and MiXCR for clone calling, and kept in-frame beta chains. Every distinct CDR3 protein forms one entry, paired with its most common genes and DNA. For this sample there are 190,000 or so distinct CDR3 sequences; 5% to 7.5% appear just once. The top ten clonotypes cover approximately 4.1% of the sample. The CDR1 and CDR2 encoded by the germline V gene are MNHEY and SVGAGI. V ends up 1 base short and J 10 bases short, with an unmatched junction base count of 1. The CDR3, cysteine through phenylalanine, is 12 amino acids long. Only the CDR3 portion is preserved as DNA: 36 bases, with reading frame beginning at the first base.

This specimen comes from a study of T-cell reconstitution after alpha-beta-depleted transplantation in children (dated by TCRdb to about 2016). For the wider study: Using TCR repertoire profiling, the study followed T-cell immune reconstitution in a quantitative way in children after TCRalphabeta/CD19-depleted allogeneic hematopoietic cell transplantation. The paper as a whole reports these results and caveats: The apparently early alphabetaT-cell count recovery about two months after transplant was reportedly dependent on only several hundred rapidly expanded clones derived from non-depleted graft cells. In some patients, high TCRbeta diversity at day 60 was attributed to recipient T cells and intrathymic progenitors that had survived conditioning. Over the following months the frequencies of hyperexpanded clones went down, and after one year T-cell counts and TCRbeta diversity were mostly credited to newly produced T cells.

The meaning of the sample's treatment or condition label: allogeneic hematopoietic cell transplantation with graft depleted of TCRalphabeta T cells and CD19 B cells. Transplant recipients were children who received TCRalphabeta/CD19-depleted allogeneic hematopoietic cell grafts. The clonotype was recovered from a girl less than two years old with combined immunodeficiency, due to receive a stem cell transplant. The rearrangement combines TRBV6-5 with TRBJ2-1, with 7 middle bases fitting TRBD2. Sequencing was performed on PBMCs, taken before TCRalphabeta/CD19-depleted stem cell transplant. CDR3 reads: CASSYFGGEQFF. DNA sequence: TGTGCCAGCAGTTACTTCGGGGGGGAGCAGTTCTTC.